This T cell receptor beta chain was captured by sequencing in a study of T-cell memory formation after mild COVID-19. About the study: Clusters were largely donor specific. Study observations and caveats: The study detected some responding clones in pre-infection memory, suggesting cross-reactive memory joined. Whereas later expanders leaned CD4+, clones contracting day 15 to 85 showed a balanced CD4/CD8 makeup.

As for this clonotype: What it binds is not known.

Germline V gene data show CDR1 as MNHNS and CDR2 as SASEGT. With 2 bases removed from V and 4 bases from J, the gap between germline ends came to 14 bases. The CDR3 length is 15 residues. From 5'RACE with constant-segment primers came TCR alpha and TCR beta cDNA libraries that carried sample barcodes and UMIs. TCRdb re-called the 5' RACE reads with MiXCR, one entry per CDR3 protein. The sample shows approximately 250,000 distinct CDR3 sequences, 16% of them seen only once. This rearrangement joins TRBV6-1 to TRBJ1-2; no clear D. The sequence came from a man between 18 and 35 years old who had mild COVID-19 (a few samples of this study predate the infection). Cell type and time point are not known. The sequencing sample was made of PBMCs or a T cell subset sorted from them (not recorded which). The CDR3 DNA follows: TGTGCCAGCAGTGAACGGTGGGCGGCGGGCTATGGCTACACCTTC. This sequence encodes CASSERWAAGYGYTF.